This T cell receptor beta chain originates from a study of blood T cell repertoires in COVID-19. Assay: immunoSEQ multiplex PCR; the TCRdb copy retains only in-frame clones and omits some. The top ten clones hold around 40% of a sample with tens of thousands of clones, under 85% of them seen once. Source material: peripheral blood. The TCR originated in a man older than 75 with acute or convalescent COVID-19.

CDR3 residues: CASSVSGIEQETQYF. The CDR3 coding sequence is TGTGCCAGCAGTGTTTCTGGCATAGAACAGGAGACCCAGTACTTC. The genes are TRBV2 and TRBJ2-5; D remains unclear. Trimming cost V 4 bases and J 5 bases, with 17 bases left between them. This CDR3 spans 15 amino acids. In germline, CDR1 is SNHLY, CDR2 FYNNEI.